This T cell receptor beta chain was captured in a study of T cells in Graves' hyperthyroidism and ophthalmopathy. Trimming took 2 bases from V and 4 from J, leaving 7 bases between them. CDR3 size: 13 residues. Germline-derived CDR1 and CDR2 are KGHDR and SFDVKD. This clonotype was picked up many times. Antigen: not known. Study-level points and caveats: Classification by a 13 V-J model distinguished ophthalmopathy from stable hyperthyroidism.

RNA transcripts were the template for amplifying TCR beta CDR3 regions. HTBI primers were employed in a first-round RT-PCR of the TCR CDR3. TCRdb fed the multiplex PCR reads into MiXCR, producing one record per CDR3 protein. The table shows 400,000 to 450,000 distinct CDR3 sequences, with 14% to 15% occurring only once. This sequence was found in a man in his late teens or twenties with Graves' ophthalmopathy. The source material was blood. This chain connects TRBV24-1 to TRBJ2-5; tentative D call: TRBD1 (5 bases). The chain's CDR3 is CATSDSGLETQYF. CDR3 in DNA: TGTGCCACCAGTGATTCAGGGTTAGAGACCCAGTACTTC.